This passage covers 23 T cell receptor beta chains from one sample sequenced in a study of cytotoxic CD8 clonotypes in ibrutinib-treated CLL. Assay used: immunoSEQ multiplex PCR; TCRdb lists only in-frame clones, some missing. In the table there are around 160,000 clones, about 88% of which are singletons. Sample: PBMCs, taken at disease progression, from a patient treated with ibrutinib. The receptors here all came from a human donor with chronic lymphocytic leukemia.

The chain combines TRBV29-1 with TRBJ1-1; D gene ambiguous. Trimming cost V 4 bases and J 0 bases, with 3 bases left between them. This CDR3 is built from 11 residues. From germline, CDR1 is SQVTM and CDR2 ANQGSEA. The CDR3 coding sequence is TGCAGCGTTGGAGTGAACACTGAAGCTTTCTTT. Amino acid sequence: CSVGVNTEAFF.

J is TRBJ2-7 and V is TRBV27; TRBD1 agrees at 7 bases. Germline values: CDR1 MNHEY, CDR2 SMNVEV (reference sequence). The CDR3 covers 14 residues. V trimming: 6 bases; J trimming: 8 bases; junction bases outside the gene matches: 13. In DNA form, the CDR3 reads TGTGCCAGCAGACCCGGGACAGCTCCTACGAAGCAGTACTTC. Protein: CASRPGTAPTKQYF.

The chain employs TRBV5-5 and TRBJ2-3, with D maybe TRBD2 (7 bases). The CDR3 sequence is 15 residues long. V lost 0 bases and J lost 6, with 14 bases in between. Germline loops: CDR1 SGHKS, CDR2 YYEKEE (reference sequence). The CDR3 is CASSLASGGWDTQYF. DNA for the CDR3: TGTGCCAGCAGCTTGGCCTCGGGGGGCTGGGATACGCAGTATTTT.

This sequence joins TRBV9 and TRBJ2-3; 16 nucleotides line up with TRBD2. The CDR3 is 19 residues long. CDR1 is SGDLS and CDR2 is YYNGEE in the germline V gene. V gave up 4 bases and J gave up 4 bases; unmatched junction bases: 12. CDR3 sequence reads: CASSPRGLAGGLGADTQYF. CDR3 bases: TGTGCCAGCAGCCCGCGGGGACTAGCGGGAGGGCTCGGGGCAGATACGCAGTATTTT.

CDR3 loop: CASSRSLLRQGNNVQYF. CDR3 nucleotides: TGTGCCAGCAGTCGCTCCCTCCTAAGACAGGGGAATAACGTGCAGTACTTC. The chain uses TRBV7-6 and TRBJ2-7; TRBD1 matches 8 bases. Germline V gene lookup returns CDR1 SGHVS and CDR2 FNYEAQ. The CDR3 has 17 residues. With V trimmed by 6 bases and J by 9 bases, 22 bases remained unmatched.

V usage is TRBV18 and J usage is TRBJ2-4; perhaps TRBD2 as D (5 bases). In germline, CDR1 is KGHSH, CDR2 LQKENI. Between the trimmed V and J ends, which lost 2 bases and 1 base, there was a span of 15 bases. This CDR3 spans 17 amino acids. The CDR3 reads CASSPRDSSFAKNIQYF. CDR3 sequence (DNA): TGTGCCAGCTCACCAAGGGATTCTAGCTTCGCCAAAAACATTCAGTACTTC.

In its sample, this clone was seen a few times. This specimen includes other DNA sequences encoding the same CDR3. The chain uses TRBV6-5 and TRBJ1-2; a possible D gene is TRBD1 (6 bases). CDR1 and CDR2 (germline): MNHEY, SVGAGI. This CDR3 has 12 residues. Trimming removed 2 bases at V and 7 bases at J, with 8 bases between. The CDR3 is CASSYGRGGYTF. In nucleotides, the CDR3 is TGTGCCAGCAGTTACGGCAGGGGTGGCTACACCTTC.

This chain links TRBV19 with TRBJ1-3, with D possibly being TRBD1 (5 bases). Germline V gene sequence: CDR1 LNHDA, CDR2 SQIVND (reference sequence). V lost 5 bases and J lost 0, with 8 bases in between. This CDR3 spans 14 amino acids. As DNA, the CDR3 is TGTGCCAGTAGTCGACAGAGCTCTGGAAACACCATATATTTT. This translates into CASSRQSSGNTIYF.

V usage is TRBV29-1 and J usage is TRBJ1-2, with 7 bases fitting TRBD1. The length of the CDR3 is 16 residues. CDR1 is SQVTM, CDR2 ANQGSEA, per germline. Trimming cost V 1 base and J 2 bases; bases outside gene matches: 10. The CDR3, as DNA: TGCAGCGTTGAAGGGAGGACAGGATCTTTAAACTATGGCTACACCTTC. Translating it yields CSVEGRTGSLNYGYTF. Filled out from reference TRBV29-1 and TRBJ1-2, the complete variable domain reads SAVISQKPSRDICQRGTSLTIQCQVDSQVTMMFWYRQQPGQSLTLIATANQGSEATYESGFVIDKFPISRPNLTFSTLTVSNMSPEDSSIYLCSVEGRTGSLNYGYTFGSGTRLTVV.

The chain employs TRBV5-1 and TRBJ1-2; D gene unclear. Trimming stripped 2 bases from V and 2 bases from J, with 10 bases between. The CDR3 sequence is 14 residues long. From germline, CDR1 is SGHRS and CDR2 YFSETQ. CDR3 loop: CASSLTSQNYGYTF. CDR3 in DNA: TGCGCCAGCAGCTTAACATCGCAGAACTATGGCTACACCTTC.

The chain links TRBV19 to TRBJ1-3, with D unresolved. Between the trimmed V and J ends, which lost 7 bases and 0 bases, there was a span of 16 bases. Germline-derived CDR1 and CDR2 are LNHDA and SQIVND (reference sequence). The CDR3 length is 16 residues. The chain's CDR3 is CASTPVPYLSGNTIYF. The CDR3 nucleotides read TGTGCCAGTACCCCCGTCCCCTACCTCTCTGGAAACACCATATATTTT. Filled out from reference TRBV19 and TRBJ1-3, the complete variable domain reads DGGITQSPKYLFRKEGQNVTLSCEQNLNHDAMYWYRQDPGQGLRLIYYSQIVNDFQKGDIAEGYSVSREKKESFPLTVTSAQKNPTAFYLCASTPVPYLSGNTIYFGEGSWLTVV.

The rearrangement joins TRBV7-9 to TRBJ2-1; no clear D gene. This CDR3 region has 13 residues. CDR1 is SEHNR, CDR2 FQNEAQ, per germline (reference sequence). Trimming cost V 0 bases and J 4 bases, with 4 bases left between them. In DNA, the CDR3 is TGTGCCAGCAGCTTAGCAAGATACAATGAGCAGTTCTTC. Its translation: CASSLARYNEQFF.

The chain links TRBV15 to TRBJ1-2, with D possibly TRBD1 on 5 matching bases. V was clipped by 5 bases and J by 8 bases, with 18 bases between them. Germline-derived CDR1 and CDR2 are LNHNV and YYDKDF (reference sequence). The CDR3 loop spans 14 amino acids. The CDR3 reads CATSGPRGFDGYTF. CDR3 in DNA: TGTGCCACCAGCGGACCTAGGGGCTTTGACGGCTACACCTTC.

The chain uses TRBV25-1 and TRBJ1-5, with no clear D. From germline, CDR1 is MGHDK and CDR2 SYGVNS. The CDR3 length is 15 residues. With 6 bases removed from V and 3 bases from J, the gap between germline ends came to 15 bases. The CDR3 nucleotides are TGTGCCAGCAGGGAAGTATCCCGATACAATCAGCCCCAGCATTTT. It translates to CASREVSRYNQPQHF.

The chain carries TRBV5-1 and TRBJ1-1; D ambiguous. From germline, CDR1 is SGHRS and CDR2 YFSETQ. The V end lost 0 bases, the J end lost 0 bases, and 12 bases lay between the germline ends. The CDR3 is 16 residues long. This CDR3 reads CASSLVGSAMNTEAFF. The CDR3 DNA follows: TGCGCCAGCAGCTTGGTTGGGTCAGCAATGAACACTGAAGCTTTCTTT. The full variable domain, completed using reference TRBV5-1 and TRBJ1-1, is KAGVTQTPRYLIKTRGQQVTLSCSPISGHRSVSWYQQTPGQGLQFLFEYFSETQRNKGNFPGRFSGRQFSNSRSEMNVSTLELGDSALYLCASSLVGSAMNTEAFFGQGTRLTVV.

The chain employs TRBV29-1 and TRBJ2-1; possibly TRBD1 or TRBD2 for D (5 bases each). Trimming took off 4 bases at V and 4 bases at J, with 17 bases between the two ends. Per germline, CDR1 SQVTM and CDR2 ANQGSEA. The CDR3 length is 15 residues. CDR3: CSVGLHPGAYNEQFF. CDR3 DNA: TGCAGCGTTGGATTACATCCCGGGGCTTACAATGAGCAGTTCTTC.

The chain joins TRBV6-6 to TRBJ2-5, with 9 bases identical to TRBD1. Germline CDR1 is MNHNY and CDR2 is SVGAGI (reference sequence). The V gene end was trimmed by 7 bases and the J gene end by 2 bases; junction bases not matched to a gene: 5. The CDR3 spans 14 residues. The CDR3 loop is CASNEDRGQETQYF. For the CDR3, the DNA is TGTGCCAGCAACGAAGACAGGGGGCAAGAGACCCAGTACTTC.

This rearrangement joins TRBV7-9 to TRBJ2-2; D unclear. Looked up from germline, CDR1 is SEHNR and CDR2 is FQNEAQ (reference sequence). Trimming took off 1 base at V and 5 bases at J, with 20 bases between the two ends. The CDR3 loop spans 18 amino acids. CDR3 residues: CASSLEADPGLRTGELFF. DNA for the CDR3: TGTGCCAGCAGCTTAGAGGCCGACCCCGGGTTGCGGACCGGGGAGCTGTTTTTT.

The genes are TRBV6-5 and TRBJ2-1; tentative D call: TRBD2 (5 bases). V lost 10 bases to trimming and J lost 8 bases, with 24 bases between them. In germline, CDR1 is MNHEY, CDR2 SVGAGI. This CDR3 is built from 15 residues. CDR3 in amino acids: CATTPSLAGIYEQFF. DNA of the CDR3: TGTGCCACCACCCCCTCGCTAGCAGGTATTTATGAGCAGTTCTTC.

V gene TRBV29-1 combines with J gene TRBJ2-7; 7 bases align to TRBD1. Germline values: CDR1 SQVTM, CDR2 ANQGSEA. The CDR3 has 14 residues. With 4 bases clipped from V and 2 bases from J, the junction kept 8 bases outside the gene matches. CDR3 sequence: CSVAWTGGTYEQYF. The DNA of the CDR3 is TGCAGCGTTGCCTGGACAGGTGGTACCTACGAGCAGTACTTC.

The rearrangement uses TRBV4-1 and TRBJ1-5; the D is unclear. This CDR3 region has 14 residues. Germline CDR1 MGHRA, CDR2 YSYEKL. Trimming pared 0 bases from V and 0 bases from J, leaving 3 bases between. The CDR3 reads CASSQDNSNQPQHF. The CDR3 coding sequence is TGCGCCAGCAGCCAAGATAATAGCAATCAGCCCCAGCATTTT.

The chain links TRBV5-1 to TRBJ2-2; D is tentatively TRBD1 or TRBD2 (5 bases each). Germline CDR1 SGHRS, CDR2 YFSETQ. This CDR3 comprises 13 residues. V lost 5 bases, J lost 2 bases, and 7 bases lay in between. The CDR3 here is CASSWDNTGELFF. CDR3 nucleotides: TGCGCCAGCAGTTGGGACAACACCGGGGAGCTGTTTTTT.

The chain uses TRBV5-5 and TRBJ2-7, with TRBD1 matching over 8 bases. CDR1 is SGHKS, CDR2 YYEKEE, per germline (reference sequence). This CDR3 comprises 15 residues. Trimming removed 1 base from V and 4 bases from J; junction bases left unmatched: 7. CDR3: CASSLLPTGVYEQYF. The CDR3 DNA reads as TGTGCCAGCAGCTTGCTCCCGACAGGGGTTTACGAGCAGTACTTC.